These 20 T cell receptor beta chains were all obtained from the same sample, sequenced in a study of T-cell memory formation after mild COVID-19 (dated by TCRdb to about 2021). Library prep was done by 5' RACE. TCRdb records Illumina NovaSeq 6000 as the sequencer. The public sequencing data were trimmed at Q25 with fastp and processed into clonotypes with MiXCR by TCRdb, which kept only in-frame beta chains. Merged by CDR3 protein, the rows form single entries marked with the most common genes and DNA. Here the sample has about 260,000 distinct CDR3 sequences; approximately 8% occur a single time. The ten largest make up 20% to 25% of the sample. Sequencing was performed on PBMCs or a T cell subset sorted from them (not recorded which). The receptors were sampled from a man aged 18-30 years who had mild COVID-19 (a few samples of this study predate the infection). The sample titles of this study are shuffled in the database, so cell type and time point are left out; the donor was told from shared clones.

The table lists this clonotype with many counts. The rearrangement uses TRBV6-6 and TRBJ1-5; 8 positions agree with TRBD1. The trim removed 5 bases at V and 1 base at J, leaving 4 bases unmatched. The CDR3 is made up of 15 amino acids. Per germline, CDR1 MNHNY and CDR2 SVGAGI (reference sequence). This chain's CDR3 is CASSEQGGSNQPQHF. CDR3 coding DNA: TGTGCCAGCAGTGAACAGGGGGGCAGCAATCAGCCCCAGCATTTT.

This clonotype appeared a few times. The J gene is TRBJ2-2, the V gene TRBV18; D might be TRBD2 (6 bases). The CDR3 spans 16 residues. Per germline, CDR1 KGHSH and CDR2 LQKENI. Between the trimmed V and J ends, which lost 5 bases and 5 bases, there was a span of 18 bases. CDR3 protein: CASSTSSGISTGELFF. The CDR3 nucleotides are TGTGCCAGCTCAACTAGCTCCGGGATCTCAACCGGGGAGCTGTTTTTT.

As DNA, the CDR3 is TGTGCCAGCAGTTACTCCTTAGCGGGATCCTACGAGCAGTACTTC. It specifies CASSYSLAGSYEQYF. The chain uses TRBV6-5 and TRBJ2-7, with TRBD2 matching over 8 bases. CDR1 and CDR2 (germline): MNHEY, SVGAGI. With 0 bases clipped from V and 1 base from J, the junction kept 2 bases outside the gene matches. The CDR3 sequence is 15 residues long.

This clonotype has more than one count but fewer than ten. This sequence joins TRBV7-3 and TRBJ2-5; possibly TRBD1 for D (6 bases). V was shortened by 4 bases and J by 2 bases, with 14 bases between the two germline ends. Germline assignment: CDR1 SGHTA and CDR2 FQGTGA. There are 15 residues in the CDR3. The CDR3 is CASSSYTGPQETQYF. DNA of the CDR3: TGTGCCAGCAGCTCGTATACAGGGCCGCAAGAGACCCAGTACTTC.

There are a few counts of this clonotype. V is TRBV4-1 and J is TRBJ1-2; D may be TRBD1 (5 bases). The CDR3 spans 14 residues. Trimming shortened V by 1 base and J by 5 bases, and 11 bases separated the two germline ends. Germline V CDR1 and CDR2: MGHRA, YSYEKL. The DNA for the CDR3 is TGCGCCAGCAGCCAAGTCCCCGACAGATATGGCTACACCTTC. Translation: CASSQVPDRYGYTF.

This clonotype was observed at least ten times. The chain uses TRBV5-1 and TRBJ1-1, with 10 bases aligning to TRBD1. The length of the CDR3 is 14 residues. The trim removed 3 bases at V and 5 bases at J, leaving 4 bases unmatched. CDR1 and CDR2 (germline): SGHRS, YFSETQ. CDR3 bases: TGCGCCAGCAGCTGGGACAGGGGTGGAACTGAAGCTTTCTTT. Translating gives CASSWDRGGTEAFF.

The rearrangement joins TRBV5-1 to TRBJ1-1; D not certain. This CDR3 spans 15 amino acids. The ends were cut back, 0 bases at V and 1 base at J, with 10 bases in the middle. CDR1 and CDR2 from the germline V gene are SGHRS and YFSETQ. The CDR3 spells CASSLEFGWNTEAFF. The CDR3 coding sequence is TGCGCCAGCAGCTTGGAATTCGGATGGAACACTGAAGCTTTCTTT.

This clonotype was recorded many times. This chain's CDR3 is CASSPPGTVQETQYF. The CDR3 DNA sequence: TGTGCCAGCAGCCCACCCGGGACAGTCCAAGAGACCCAGTACTTC. The chain is built from TRBV7-9 and TRBJ2-5, with 7 positions matching TRBD1. CDR1 and CDR2 from the germline V gene are SEHNR and FQNEAQ (reference sequence). There are 15 residues in the CDR3. J lost 1 base, V lost 5 bases, and 7 bases had no gene match.

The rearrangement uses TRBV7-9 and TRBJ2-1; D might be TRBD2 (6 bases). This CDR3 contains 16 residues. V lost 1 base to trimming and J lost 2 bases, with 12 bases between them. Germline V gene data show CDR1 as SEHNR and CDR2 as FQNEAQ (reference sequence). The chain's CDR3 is CASSLVDGGTYNEQFF. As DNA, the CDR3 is TGTGCCAGCAGCTTAGTAGATGGGGGGACCTACAATGAGCAGTTCTTC.

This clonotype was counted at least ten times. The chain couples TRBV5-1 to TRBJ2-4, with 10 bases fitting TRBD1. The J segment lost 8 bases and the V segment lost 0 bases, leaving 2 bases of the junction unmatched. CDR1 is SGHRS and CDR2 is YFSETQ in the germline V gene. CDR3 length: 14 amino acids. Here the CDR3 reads CASSLGDRGDIQYF. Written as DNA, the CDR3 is TGCGCCAGCAGCTTGGGGGACAGGGGAGACATTCAGTACTTC.

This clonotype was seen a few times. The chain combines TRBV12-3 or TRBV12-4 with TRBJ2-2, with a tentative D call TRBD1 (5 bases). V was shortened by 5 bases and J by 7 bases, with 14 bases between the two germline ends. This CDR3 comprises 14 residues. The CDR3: CASSPPGPNGELFF. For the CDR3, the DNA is TGTGCCAGCAGTCCCCCAGGGCCGAACGGGGAGCTGTTTTTT.

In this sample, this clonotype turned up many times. In nucleotides, the CDR3 is TGTGCCAGTAGTGGAGGGGTCAATGAGCAGTTCTTC. Protein: CASSGGVNEQFF. This chain joins TRBV19 and TRBJ2-1; D is possibly TRBD2 (6 bases). Germline values: CDR1 LNHDA, CDR2 SQIVND (reference sequence). The CDR3 has 12 residues. The V and J ends lost 5 bases and 6 bases respectively, with 8 bases between them.

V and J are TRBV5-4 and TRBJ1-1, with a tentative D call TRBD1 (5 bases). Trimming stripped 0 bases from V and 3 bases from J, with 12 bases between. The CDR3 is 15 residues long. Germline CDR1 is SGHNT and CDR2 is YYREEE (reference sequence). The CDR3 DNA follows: TGTGCCAGCAGCTTGGCCATCAAGGGGCACACTGAAGCTTTCTTT. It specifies CASSLAIKGHTEAFF. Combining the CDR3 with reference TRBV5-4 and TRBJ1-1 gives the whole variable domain ETGVTQSPTHLIKTRGQQVTLRCSSQSGHNTVSWYQQALGQGPQFIFQYYREEENGRGNFPPRFSGLQFPNYSSELNVNALELDDSALYLCASSLAIKGHTEAFFGQGTRLTVV.

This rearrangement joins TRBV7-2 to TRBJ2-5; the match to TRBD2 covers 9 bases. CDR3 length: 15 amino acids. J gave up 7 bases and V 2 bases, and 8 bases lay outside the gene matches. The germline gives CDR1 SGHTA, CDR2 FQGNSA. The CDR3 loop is CASSLTSGWKVTQYF. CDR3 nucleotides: TGTGCCAGCAGCTTAACTAGCGGGTGGAAGGTGACCCAGTACTTC.

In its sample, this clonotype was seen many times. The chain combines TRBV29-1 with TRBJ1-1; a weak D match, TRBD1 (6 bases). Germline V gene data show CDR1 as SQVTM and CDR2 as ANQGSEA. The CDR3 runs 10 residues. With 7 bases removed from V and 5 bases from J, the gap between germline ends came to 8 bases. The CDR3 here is CSAQGTEAFF. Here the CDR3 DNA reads TGCAGCGCACAGGGTACTGAAGCTTTCTTT.

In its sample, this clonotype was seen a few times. The CDR3 nucleotides read TGTGCCAGCAGCCTTAGCGGGGGGGCCTCCTACAATGAGCAGTTCTTC. As protein: CASSLSGGASYNEQFF. The chain carries TRBV12-3 or TRBV12-4 and TRBJ2-1, with TRBD2 matching over 11 bases. V gave up 6 bases and J gave up 0 bases; unmatched junction bases: 4. CDR3 length: 16 amino acids.

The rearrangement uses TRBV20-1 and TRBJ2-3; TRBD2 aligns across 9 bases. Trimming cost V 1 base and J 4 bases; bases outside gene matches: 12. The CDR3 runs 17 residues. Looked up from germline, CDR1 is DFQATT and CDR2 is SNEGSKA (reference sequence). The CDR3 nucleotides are TGCAGTGCTAGAGGCCCCCCTGGCGGGGGGGCCCCAGATACGCAGTATTTT. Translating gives CSARGPPGGGAPDTQYF.

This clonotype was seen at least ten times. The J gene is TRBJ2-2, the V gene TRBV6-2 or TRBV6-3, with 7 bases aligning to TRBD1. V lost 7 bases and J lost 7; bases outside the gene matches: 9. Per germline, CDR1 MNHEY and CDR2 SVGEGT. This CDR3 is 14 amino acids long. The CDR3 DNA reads TGTGCCAGCACCCTCCTGGGACAGCTCGGGGAGCTGTTTTTT. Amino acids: CASTLLGQLGELFF.

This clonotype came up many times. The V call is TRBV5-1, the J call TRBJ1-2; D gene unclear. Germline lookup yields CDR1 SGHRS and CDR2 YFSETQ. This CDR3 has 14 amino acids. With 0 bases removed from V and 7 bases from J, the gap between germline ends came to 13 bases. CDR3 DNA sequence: TGCGCCAGCAGCTTGGAAGACTGGGGATTTGGCTACACCTTC. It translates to CASSLEDWGFGYTF.

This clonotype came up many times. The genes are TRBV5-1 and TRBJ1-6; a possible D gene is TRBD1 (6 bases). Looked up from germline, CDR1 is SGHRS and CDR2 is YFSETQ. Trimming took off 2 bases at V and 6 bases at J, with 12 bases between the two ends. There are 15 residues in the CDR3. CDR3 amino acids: CASSFREQGNSPLHF. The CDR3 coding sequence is TGCGCCAGCAGCTTTAGGGAACAGGGTAATTCACCCCTCCACTTT.